This is a list of T cell receptor beta chains from one sample in a study of low-dose radiotherapy and immunotherapy resistance in tumors. TCRdb re-derived calls from the reads in MiXCR, one entry per CDR3 protein. This table holds approximately 52,000 distinct CDR3 sequences, 33% found once. The sample consisted of PBMCs, taken after low-dose radiotherapy plus immunotherapy. The receptors shown here come from a male donor with rectosigmoid adenocarcinoma. Both conserved end residues are part of each CDR3. Each record gives: J gene, D gene, clone size, V gene, CDR3 protein, CDR3 DNA. D genes are given only for firm matches. The size entry is marked missing in some rows and otherwise reads once, few, many or a size class.

TRBJ2-3	-	many	TRBV5-1	CASSPPGGLTDTQYF	TGCGCCAGCAGCCCCCCCGGGGGGCTCACAGATACGCAGTATTTT
TRBJ1-5	-	many	TRBV28	CASSSIEPYYSNQPQHF	TGTGCCAGCAGTTCCATAGAGCCCTATTATAGCAATCAGCCCCAGCATTTT
TRBJ2-7	-	many	TRBV5-1	CASSRGDGYEQYF	TGCGCCAGCAGCCGCGGGGACGGCTACGAGCAGTACTTC
TRBJ2-1	TRBD2	many	TRBV9	CASSVAGSGGFYNEQFF	TGTGCCAGCAGCGTAGCTGGTAGCGGGGGGTTTTACAATGAGCAGTTCTTC
TRBJ2-1	TRBD1	many	TRBV11-3	CASSLARGQGLHEQFF	TGTGCCAGCAGCTTAGCCCGAGGACAGGGTTTGCATGAGCAGTTCTTC
TRBJ2-7	TRBD1	many	TRBV28	CASSPIVGGTGDYEQYF	TGTGCCAGCAGTCCGATTGTGGGGGGGACAGGGGACTACGAGCAGTACTTC
TRBJ1-5	-	-	TRBV20-1	CSARLEGNQPQHF	TGCAGTGCTAGACTGGAGGGCAATCAGCCCCAGCATTTT
TRBJ2-7	-	many	TRBV28	CASSLEQNLGEQYF	TGTGCCAGCAGTTTAGAACAAAACTTGGGCGAGCAGTACTTC
TRBJ2-2	TRBD2	once	TRBV6-2/TRBV6-3	CASSEAGGTGELFF	TGTGCCAGCAGTGAAGCGGGGGGTACCGGGGAGCTGTTTTTT
TRBJ2-1	-	-	TRBV29-1	CSVEPQGSRGEQFF	TGCAGCGTTGAGCCACAGGGAAGTCGGGGTGAGCAGTTCTTC
TRBJ1-2	-	-	TRBV19	CASSMRGNGGYTF	TGTGCCAGTAGTATGAGAGGGAACGGCGGCTACACCTTC
TRBJ2-1	TRBD2	many	TRBV14	CASSLTIAGGRHEQFF	TGTGCCAGCAGCCTTACAATAGCGGGGGGGCGGCATGAGCAGTTCTTC
TRBJ1-1	-	-	TRBV20-1	CSATPGHRMNTEAFF	TGCAGTGCTACCCCTGGTCACAGAATGAACACTGAAGCTTTCTTT
TRBJ2-3	-	-	TRBV7-2	CASSLVGGGLNTQYF	TGTGCCAGCAGCTTAGTTGGGGGGGGCCTCAATACGCAGTATTTT
TRBJ1-1	-	many	TRBV7-2	CASTTRQGRVTEAFF	TGTGCCAGCACCACGCGGCAGGGGAGGGTCACTGAAGCTTTCTTT
TRBJ2-5	TRBD2	-	TRBV24-1	CATSDTMSGGQETQYF	TGTGCCACCAGTGATACTATGTCGGGGGGGCAAGAGACCCAGTACTTC
TRBJ1-3	-	-	TRBV12-3/TRBV12-4	CASSPDGGSGNTIYF	TGTGCCAGCAGTCCGGACGGGGGCTCTGGAAACACCATATATTTT
TRBJ2-5	-	many	TRBV27	CASMLVAEPIQETQYF	TGTGCCAGCATGTTGGTGGCAGAGCCCATCCAAGAGACCCAGTACTTC
TRBJ2-1	-	many	TRBV5-1	CASSWPDTPNEQFF	TGCGCCAGCAGCTGGCCTGATACCCCAAATGAGCAGTTCTTC
TRBJ2-2	TRBD2	-	TRBV7-6	CASRTGTSITGELFF	TGTGCCAGCAGGACCGGGACTAGCATCACCGGGGAGCTGTTTTTT
TRBJ2-1	-	many	TRBV18	CASSPRLSDEQFF	TGTGCCAGCTCACCAAGGCTTTCTGATGAGCAGTTCTTC
TRBJ2-1	-	many	TRBV7-9	CASSRGGSQNEQFF	TGTGCCAGCAGCCGGGGAGGAAGTCAAAATGAGCAGTTCTTC
TRBJ2-3	TRBD1	many	TRBV29-1	CSVESTPGTGTDTQYF	TGCAGCGTAGAATCAACGCCCGGGACAGGCACAGATACGCAGTATTTT